This is a list of T cell receptor beta chains from one sample in a study of graft-versus-host responses after intestinal transplantation. The antigens for these receptors are not known. Libraries were prepared by immunoSEQ multiplex PCR; TCRdb keeps only in-frame clonotypes and omits some of them. The data hold 40,000 or so clones, with over 90% observed a single time. This material consisted of unstimulated CD8+ T cells sorted from spleen or lymph node cells, taken before transplant. These receptors were obtained from a human donor who was the organ donor for an intestinal transplant. Both conserved end residues are part of each CDR3. D genes are given only for firm matches. Size tells how often a clone was seen (once, few, many) or the class of an expanded clone, and some rows leave it out.

V	size	length	J	D	CDR3	DNA
TRBV11-2	.	12	TRBJ2-2	.	CASRFSTGELFF	TGTGCCAGCAGGTTTAGCACCGGGGAGCTGTTTTTT
TRBV4-3	.	16	TRBJ2-2	.	CASSQFFPPDTGELFF	TGCGCCAGCAGCCAATTTTTTCCGCCTGACACCGGGGAGCTGTTTTTT
TRBV29-1	.	12	TRBJ1-2	.	CSVEGQGYGYTF	TGCAGCGTTGAAGGCCAGGGGTATGGCTACACCTTC
TRBV28	.	14	TRBJ2-6	.	CASSLIPGANVLTF	TGTGCCAGCAGTTTAATCCCTGGGGCCAACGTCCTGACTTTC
TRBV28	.	18	TRBJ1-5	TRBD1	CASSLGQGPHYSNQPQHF	TGTGCCAGCAGTTTAGGACAGGGGCCCCACTATAGCAATCAGCCCCAGCATTTT
TRBV9	.	16	TRBJ1-2	.	CASSPYTTEGDYGYTF	TGTGCCAGCAGCCCATACACGACAGAAGGCGACTATGGCTACACCTTC
TRBV2	once	16	TRBJ1-2	TRBD1	CASTRQGAEGIYGYTF	TGTGCCAGCACTCGACAGGGGGCTGAGGGAATCTATGGCTACACCTTC
TRBV5-4	.	13	TRBJ1-4	.	CASSLGANEKLFF	TGTGCCAGCAGCCTCGGGGCAAATGAAAAACTGTTTTTT
TRBV29-1	.	12	TRBJ2-2	.	CSVALPAGELFF	TGCAGCGTCGCCCTTCCGGCCGGGGAGCTGTTTTTT
TRBV4-1	.	15	TRBJ2-7	TRBD1	CASSQEDRASHEQYF	TGCGCCAGCAGCCAAGAGGACAGGGCTTCCCACGAGCAGTACTTC
TRBV30	.	15	TRBJ2-1	TRBD2	CAWSVLAGGYNEQFF	TGTGCCTGGAGTGTACTAGCGGGGGGTTACAATGAGCAGTTCTTC
TRBV7-2	.	16	TRBJ2-5	TRBD2	CASSSRWTSGQETQYF	TGTGCCAGCAGCTCACGCTGGACTAGCGGGCAAGAGACCCAGTACTTC
TRBV4-2	.	15	TRBJ2-7	.	CASSLDLGKKYEQYF	TGTGCCAGCAGCCTAGACCTGGGGAAGAAGTACGAGCAGTACTTC
TRBV4-1	.	14	TRBJ1-4	.	CASSQQSSSEKLFF	TGCGCCAGCAGCCAGCAGTCTTCTTCGGAAAAACTGTTTTTT
TRBV15	.	14	TRBJ1-2	TRBD1	CATSRTGTANGYTF	TGTGCCACCAGCAGGACAGGGACAGCTAATGGCTACACCTTC
TRBV28	.	15	TRBJ1-1	.	CASSLYRGVITEAFF	TGTGCCAGCAGTTTATATCGGGGGGTGATAACTGAAGCTTTCTTT
TRBV7-3	.	15	TRBJ1-1	.	CASSLSLPGDTEAFF	TGTGCCAGCAGCTTATCTCTCCCGGGGGACACTGAAGCTTTCTTT
TRBV29-1	.	17	TRBJ1-2	TRBD1	CSVEDPTGTGNIGGYTF	TGCAGCGTTGAAGATCCAACCGGGACAGGGAATATTGGTGGCTACACCTTC
TRBV28	.	15	TRBJ1-1	.	CASSPPSTVNTEAFF	TGTGCCAGCAGTCCCCCCTCGACCGTGAACACTGAAGCTTTCTTT
TRBV11-3	once	14	TRBJ1-1	.	CASSLAVRGTEAFF	TGTGCCAGCAGCTTAGCTGTGAGAGGGACTGAAGCTTTCTTT
TRBV6-5	.	15	TRBJ1-2	.	CASSAQTGFYDGYTF	TGTGCCAGCAGTGCCCAAACAGGGTTCTATGATGGCTACACCTTC
TRBV27	.	15	TRBJ1-3	.	CASSLSGLSGNTIYF	TGTGCCAGCAGTTTATCGGGGCTCTCTGGAAACACCATATATTTT
TRBV2	.	13	TRBJ1-2	.	CASSESELYGYTF	TGTGCCAGCAGTGAATCCGAGCTATACGGCTACACCTTC